Following are 14 T cell receptor beta chains from one sample sequenced in a study of identical twins. TCRdb fed the 5' RACE reads into MiXCR, producing one record per CDR3 protein. The sample has around 250,000 distinct CDR3 sequences, about an eighth seen once. These data also formed part of another study, on yellow fever vaccine responses in identical twins.

The sequenced material came from memory (CD45RO+) T cells sorted from blood. The source of these receptors is a woman between 18 and 30 years old in good health.

The chain carries TRBV5-6 and TRBJ1-6; D ambiguous. Deletions cut 0 bases from V and 13 bases from J, with 11 bases between. The germline gives CDR1 SGHDT, CDR2 YYEEEE. This CDR3 has 13 amino acids. CDR3 amino acids: CASSLVEGAPLHF. The DNA for the CDR3 is TGTGCCAGCAGCTTGGTTGAGGGCGCCCCCCTCCACTTT.

This clonotype showed up just once. The chain carries TRBV7-9 and TRBJ2-1; possibly TRBD2 for D (5 bases). The CDR3 consists of 12 residues. CDR1 is SEHNR, CDR2 FQNEAQ, per germline (reference sequence). V lost 5 bases and J 14 bases, leaving 16 bases between the germline ends. The CDR3 here is CASSVPNGREFF. The CDR3 bases are TGTGCCAGCAGCGTTCCGAATGGGCGGGAGTTCTTC.

This clonotype was recorded a few times. The V gene is TRBV12-3 or TRBV12-4, the J gene TRBJ2-3; D perhaps matches TRBD1 (6 bases). The V end lost 3 bases, the J end lost 7 bases, and 11 bases lay between the germline ends. The CDR3 has 13 residues. For the CDR3, the DNA is TGTGCCAGCAGTTTCAACAGGGAAAATACGCAGTATTTT. This codes for CASSFNRENTQYF.

This clonotype was seen only once. The genes are TRBV19 and TRBJ2-7, with D perhaps matching TRBD2 (6 bases). This CDR3 has 14 residues. CDR1 LNHDA and CDR2 SQIVND come from the germline V gene (reference sequence). V lost 7 bases and J 2 bases, leaving 15 bases between the germline ends. The CDR3 protein is CASTSGLLTYEQYF. DNA for the CDR3: TGTGCCAGTACCTCGGGACTTCTTACCTACGAGCAGTACTTC.

This chain joins TRBV5-1 and TRBJ2-5; D gene unclear. This CDR3 is 12 amino acids long. CDR1 SGHRS and CDR2 YFSETQ come from the germline V gene. Trimming took 0 bases from V and 5 from J, leaving 5 bases between them. The CDR3: CASSLEFETQYF. The DNA for the CDR3 is TGCGCCAGCAGCTTGGAGTTTGAGACCCAGTACTTC.

A few counts support this clonotype. The gene calls are TRBV7-6 and TRBJ2-7; perhaps TRBD2 as D (5 bases). This CDR3 region has 13 residues. V was trimmed by 5 bases and J by 5 bases, leaving 13 bases between them. CDR1 SGHVS and CDR2 FNYEAQ come from the germline V gene. CDR3: CASSHTRGDEQYF. In DNA form, the CDR3 reads TGTGCCAGCAGCCATACTCGGGGAGACGAGCAGTACTTC.

The chain joins TRBV2 to TRBJ2-3; D is possibly TRBD2 (8 bases). Germline CDR1 and CDR2: SNHLY and FYNNEI. V was clipped by 5 bases and J by 6 bases, with 18 bases between them. This CDR3 has 15 residues. Here the CDR3 DNA reads TGTGCCAGCAGTCGGGGACTAGGACAGGTTGATACGCAGTATTTT. It specifies CASSRGLGQVDTQYF.

This clonotype was detected a few times. The CDR3 DNA reads TGCAGCGTTGCATTCTCTAGCACAGATACGCAGTATTTT. Translated: CSVAFSSTDTQYF. This chain uses TRBV29-1 with TRBJ2-3; D call uncertain. In germline, CDR1 is SQVTM, CDR2 ANQGSEA. CDR3 length equals 13 residues. V gave up 4 bases and J gave up 0 bases, with 8 bases separating them.

This clonotype has only a few counts. The chain links TRBV12-3 or TRBV12-4 to TRBJ2-5; 7 bases match TRBD1. The V and J ends lost 7 bases and 5 bases, in that order; junction bases with no gene match: 13. CDR3 length: 15 amino acids. The CDR3: CASTKGAWGGETQYF. CDR3 DNA: TGTGCCAGCACTAAGGGGGCATGGGGTGGGGAGACCCAGTACTTC.

The V gene is TRBV10-3, the J gene TRBJ2-3, with a weak D call TRBD2 (6 bases). There are 18 residues in the CDR3. CDR1 and CDR2 from the germline V gene are ENHRY and SYGVKD. Trimming removed 0 bases from V and 7 bases from J, with 23 bases in between. As DNA, the CDR3 is TGTGCCATCAGTGAGTCTCTACGGGAGAGGTCGGTTTCGAATACGCAGTATTTT. This gives the protein CAISESLRERSVSNTQYF.

This clonotype was found a few times. This chain connects TRBV15 to TRBJ2-3; tentatively, D is TRBD2 (5 bases). Trimming shortened V by 0 bases and J by 6 bases, and 7 bases separated the two germline ends. CDR1 and CDR2 from the germline V gene are LNHNV and YYDKDF (reference sequence). The CDR3 runs to 13 residues. CDR3 in DNA: TGTGCCACCAGCAGAGATCCGGGGGATACGCAGTATTTT. Encoded protein: CATSRDPGDTQYF.

This clonotype was observed many times. The chain uses TRBV10-2 and TRBJ2-5; D is possibly TRBD2 (5 bases). CDR1 is WSHSY, CDR2 SAAADI, per germline. V was trimmed by 6 bases and J by 2 bases, leaving 10 bases between them. The CDR3 consists of 13 residues. In DNA form, the CDR3 reads TGCGCCAGCAGAGGGCGAGGGCAAGAGACCCAGTACTTC. It specifies CASRGRGQETQYF.

In this sample, this clonotype turned up many times. The CDR3 protein is CASSPRWNEQFF. Here the CDR3 DNA reads TGTGCCAGCAGTCCACGGTGGAATGAGCAGTTCTTC. V gene TRBV12-3 or TRBV12-4 combines with J gene TRBJ2-1; D is unclear. V dropped 5 bases and J dropped 7 bases, with 9 bases sitting between them. The length of the CDR3 is 12 residues.

V usage is TRBV19 and J usage is TRBJ1-1; a weak D match, TRBD1 (5 bases). The V gene lost 6 bases and the J gene lost 1 base, with 12 bases spanning the gap. Germline CDR1 and CDR2: LNHDA and SQIVND (reference sequence). This CDR3 spans 14 amino acids. Here the CDR3 reads CASRKGDRNTEAFF. The CDR3 DNA is TGTGCCAGTAGGAAAGGAGACAGGAACACTGAAGCTTTCTTT.